Sequencing of this T cell receptor (beta chain) was carried out in a study of cytomegalovirus exposure and HLA in healthy donors. General observations from the study: Sequencing depth across donors, presence/absence analyses assumed, was roughly uniform.

V lost 0 bases to trimming and J lost 5 bases, with 3 bases between them. CDR3 length: 11 residues. Per the germline V gene, CDR1 is SGHRS and CDR2 is YFSETQ. 60 Vbeta and 13 Jbeta primers were used in PCR. Here immunoSEQ multiplex PCR was the method, and the copy in TCRdb shows in-frame clones only, minus some. Of about 240,000 clones in the sample, around 83% were seen once. Remarks on this clone: Antigen: not known. Other DNA sequences in the sample encode the same CDR3.

This clonotype was obtained from a girl aged 2 to 9 in good health and CMV-seronegative. This chain connects TRBV5-1 to TRBJ2-7; no clear D. The sequenced sample consisted of PBMCs. The CDR3 bases are TGCGCCAGCAGCTTGGCAGACGAGCAGTACTTC. Protein product: CASSLADEQYF.